The 25 T cell receptor beta chains below come from one sample, sequenced in a study of shared clonotypes between healthy human individuals. Repertoires were generated with immunoSEQ multiplex PCR, while TCRdb's copy carries only in-frame clones and drops some. Among about 2.4 million clones, 93% were seen once, and the ten largest hold approximately 0.37%. The sample taken for sequencing was naive CD4+ T cells from PBMCs. The sample's subset: CD45RA+ positively selected. These receptors were collected from a man younger than 35 in good health. Some clones in this sample may be carry-over from other donors' samples.

V gene TRBV27 combines with J gene TRBJ2-3; 11 nucleotides line up with TRBD1. CDR3 length: 14 residues. CDR1 is MNHEY and CDR2 is SMNVEV in the germline V gene (reference sequence). Losses at the gene ends were 10 bases for V and 4 bases for J; bases not matched to a gene: 7. The CDR3 DNA reads as TGTGCCACCTTTGGACAGGGGGCTCCAGATACGCAGTATTTT. It specifies CATFGQGAPDTQYF.

The V and J genes are TRBV28 and TRBJ2-6, with D uncertain. V lost 3 bases to trimming and J lost 1 base, with 7 bases between them. Germline assignment: CDR1 MDHEN and CDR2 SYDVKM. The CDR3 totals 15 residues. CDR3 in amino acids: CASSLKASGANVLTF. CDR3 in DNA: TGTGCCAGCAGTTTGAAGGCGTCTGGGGCCAACGTCCTGACTTTC. The entire variable domain, with the rest obtained from reference TRBV28 and TRBJ2-6, is as follows: DVKVTQSSRYLVKRTGEKVFLECVQDMDHENMFWYRQDPGLGLRLIYFSYDVKMKEKGDIPEGYSVSREKKERFSLILESASTNQTSMYLCASSLKASGANVLTFGAGSRLTVL.

This chain connects TRBV29-1 to TRBJ1-4; D remains ambiguous. This CDR3 has 13 residues. Germline V gene lookup returns CDR1 SQVTM and CDR2 ANQGSEA. V was pared by 0 bases and J by 8 bases, with 10 bases between. CDR3: CSVEEASGEKLFF. The CDR3 DNA reads as TGCAGCGTTGAAGAGGCAAGCGGGGAAAAACTGTTTTTT.

V gene TRBV2 combines with J gene TRBJ1-3; 8 nucleotides line up with TRBD1. Germline CDR1 reads SNHLY; CDR2 reads FYNNEI. With V trimmed by 4 bases and J by 0 bases, 2 bases remained unmatched. The CDR3 covers 15 residues. The chain's CDR3 is CASSGTGFSGNTIYF. CDR3 coding DNA: TGTGCCAGCAGTGGGACAGGGTTCTCTGGAAACACCATATATTTT.

With regard to this clone: The same CDR3 is also encoded by other DNA sequences in this sample. The CDR3 loop reads CASSVAGVTYNEQFF. The CDR3 DNA follows: TGTGCCAGCAGCGTAGCAGGGGTTACCTACAATGAGCAGTTCTTC. This chain links TRBV9 with TRBJ2-1, with D maybe TRBD1 (6 bases). The CDR3 contains 15 residues. CDR1 is SGDLS, CDR2 YYNGEE, per germline. Deletions cut 0 bases from V and 2 bases from J, with 9 bases between.

In this sample, this clone turned up once. The DNA of the CDR3 is TGTGCCAGCAGCAAAGCCGGTCCAAACACCCGCATTGGGATTCAAGAGACCCAGTACTTC. It codes for CASSKAGPNTRIGIQETQYF. The chain recombines TRBV21-1 with TRBJ2-5. TRBV21-1 is labeled a pseudogene. The CDR3 has 20 amino acids.

This rearrangement joins TRBV6-5 to TRBJ1-2; TRBD1 might be the D (5 bases). With 6 bases removed from V and 11 bases from J, the gap between germline ends came to 19 bases. Per germline, CDR1 MNHEY and CDR2 SVGAGI. The CDR3 contains 13 residues. Written as DNA, the CDR3 is TGTGCCAGCAGAGCGCCGGGACTCGCGGGGTACACCTTC. Encoded protein: CASRAPGLAGYTF.

This chain connects TRBV11-2 to TRBJ2-5; 11 bases map to TRBD2. With the DNA end fitting TRBJ2-7 better, the J assignment may be wrong. This CDR3 has 15 amino acids. The germline CDR1 and CDR2 sequences are SGHAT and FQNNGV. CDR3 in DNA: TGTGCCAGCAGCTTAGGGTGGACTAGCGGGTACGAGCAGTACTTC. It is translated as CASSLGWTSGYEQYF.

This rearrangement joins TRBV19 to TRBJ2-4; D possibly corresponds to TRBD2 (6 bases). The length of the CDR3 is 19 residues. Germline assignment: CDR1 LNHDA and CDR2 SQIVND (reference sequence). V was cut by 4 bases and J by 3 bases, with 25 bases left in between. The CDR3 reads CASSTLGLIGARGKNIQYF. The CDR3 DNA sequence: TGTGCCAGTAGTACCCTGGGATTGATAGGGGCGCGGGGCAAAAACATTCAGTACTTC. Based on the CDR3 plus reference TRBV19 and TRBJ2-4, the full variable domain is DGGITQSPKYLFRKEGQNVTLSCEQNLNHDAMYWYRQDPGQGLRLIYYSQIVNDFQKGDIAEGYSVSREKKESFPLTVTSAQKNPTAFYLCASSTLGLIGARGKNIQYFGAGTRLSVL.

V usage is TRBV18 and J usage is TRBJ1-1; D gene uncertain. This CDR3 contains 13 residues. Trimming removed 4 bases from V and 6 bases from J, with 12 bases in between. Germline V gene data show CDR1 as KGHSH and CDR2 as LQKENI. CDR3 protein: CASSLTPSAEAFF. In DNA, the CDR3 is TGTGCCAGCTCACTAACACCGAGCGCTGAAGCTTTCTTT.

The chain employs TRBV27 and TRBJ2-2; TRBD2 agrees at 12 bases. CDR1 and CDR2 from the germline V gene are MNHEY and SMNVEV (reference sequence). CDR3 length: 17 residues. V was clipped by 3 bases and J by 8 bases; unmatched bases: 10. The DNA for the CDR3 is TGTGCCAGCAGTTTGAGGCGACTAGCGGGAGAAGGTGGGGAGCTGTTTTTT. Residues: CASSLRRLAGEGGELFF.

V usage is TRBV5-1 and J usage is TRBJ1-2; D gene uncertain. The CDR3 extends over 14 amino acids. V shed 4 bases and J shed 3 bases, with 13 bases lying between them. Germline V gene data show CDR1 as SGHRS and CDR2 as YFSETQ. Written as DNA, the CDR3 is TGCGCCAGCAGCGCATCTTTGGCACACTATGGCTACACCTTC. It yields the protein CASSASLAHYGYTF.

This chain connects TRBV7-8 to TRBJ2-2; 8 positions agree with TRBD2. Germline V gene sequence: CDR1 SGHVS, CDR2 FQNEAQ. J lost 7 bases, V lost 5 bases, and 9 bases had no gene match. The CDR3 runs 15 residues. CDR3 DNA: TGTGCCAGCAGCCAGGGACCGGGGGGGAGCGGGGAGCTGTTTTTT. Translating it yields CASSQGPGGSGELFF.

The rearrangement joins TRBV7-3 to TRBJ2-5, with 14 bases aligning to TRBD2. This CDR3 spans 19 amino acids. The ends lost 6 bases at V and 2 bases at J; junction bases unmatched: 14. Germline assignment: CDR1 SGHTA and CDR2 FQGTGA. The CDR3 DNA follows: TGTGCCAGCAGTCAAACTTCCGGGACTAGCGGGAGTCAACAAGAGACCCAGTACTTC. Protein sequence: CASSQTSGTSGSQQETQYF.

The chain has TRBV7-2 and TRBJ2-7; 14 bases are shared with TRBD2. In germline, CDR1 is SGHTA, CDR2 FQGNSA. The J segment lost 6 bases and the V segment lost 5 bases, leaving 6 bases of the junction unmatched. The CDR3 runs 15 residues. The CDR3 loop is CASSRGLAGAVEQYF. DNA of the CDR3: TGTGCCAGCAGCCGGGGACTAGCGGGAGCGGTCGAGCAGTACTTC.

As concerns this clone: This CDR3 is also generated by other DNA sequences in the sample. The genes are TRBV2 and TRBJ2-3, with D perhaps matching TRBD2 (5 bases). V lost 7 bases and J lost 3, with 8 bases in between. Germline-derived CDR1 and CDR2 are SNHLY and FYNNEI. There are 12 residues in the CDR3. As DNA, the CDR3 is TGTGCCAGCAAACGGGAAACAGATACGCAGTATTTT. It codes for CASKRETDTQYF.

V usage is TRBV5-1 and J usage is TRBJ2-6; TRBD2 might be the D (6 bases). The CDR3 runs to 17 residues. Trimming removed 4 bases from V and 1 base from J, with 15 bases in between. Per the germline V gene, CDR1 is SGHRS and CDR2 is YFSETQ. Here the CDR3 reads CASSLVEGLSGANVLTF. In DNA, the CDR3 is TGCGCCAGCAGCCTGGTGGAGGGTTTGTCTGGGGCCAACGTCCTGACTTTC.

The CDR3 is CASTSPGQGGGELFF. In DNA form, the CDR3 reads TGTGCCAGCACCTCACCGGGACAGGGAGGCGGGGAGCTGTTTTTT. This chain uses TRBV28 with TRBJ2-2, with TRBD1 identical over 9 bases. Germline loops: CDR1 MDHEN, CDR2 SYDVKM. V was clipped by 7 bases and J by 7 bases; unmatched bases: 10. CDR3 size: 15 residues. The full variable domain, rest sourced from reference TRBV28 and TRBJ2-2, is DVKVTQSSRYLVKRTGEKVFLECVQDMDHENMFWYRQDPGLGLRLIYFSYDVKMKEKGDIPEGYSVSREKKERFSLILESASTNQTSMYLCASTSPGQGGGELFFGEGSRLTVL.

The CDR3 nucleotides read TGTGCCAGCAGCTTTGGACTAGCGGGAGTGATCGCGAATGAGCAGTTCTTC. It translates to CASSFGLAGVIANEQFF. The rearrangement uses TRBV5-8 and TRBJ2-1, with 13 positions matching TRBD2. The CDR3 is 17 amino acids. Trimming took 2 bases from V and 7 from J; bases not matched to a gene: 9. Germline CDR1 SGHTS, CDR2 YDEGEE.

CDR3 in DNA: TGTGCCAGCAGCAGGACAGGGTGGCATGGCTACACCTTC. Amino acids: CASSRTGWHGYTF. The genes are TRBV25-1 and TRBJ1-2; 8 bases line up with TRBD1. The CDR3 covers 13 residues. The V gene's germline CDR1 is MGHDK and CDR2 SYGVNS. V lost 6 bases and J lost 6; bases outside the gene matches: 6.

In this sample, this clone turned up once. The chain employs TRBV28 and TRBJ2-5; possibly TRBD1 for D (6 bases). V was clipped by 6 bases and J by 0 bases, with 17 bases between them. Germline lookup yields CDR1 MDHEN and CDR2 SYDVKM. The CDR3 consists of 16 residues. The DNA for the CDR3 is TGTGCCAGCAGGTCTAGTACCAGGGGATACCAAGAGACCCAGTACTTC. It codes for CASRSSTRGYQETQYF.

CDR3 protein: CASSAWRGQKSTDTQYF. In DNA form, the CDR3 reads TGTGCCAGCAGCGCTTGGCGAGGGCAGAAAAGCACAGATACGCAGTATTTT. The chain uses TRBV9 and TRBJ2-3; D may be TRBD2 (5 bases). The V gene's germline CDR1 is SGDLS and CDR2 YYNGEE. The CDR3 consists of 17 residues. V shed 3 bases and J shed 0 bases, with 17 bases lying between them. The full variable domain, with the rest looked up from reference TRBV9 and TRBJ2-3, is DSGVTQTPKHLITATGQRVTLRCSPRSGDLSVYWYQQSLDQGLQFLIQYYNGEERAKGNILERFSAQQFPDLHSELNLSSLELGDSALYFCASSAWRGQKSTDTQYFGPGTRLTVL.

This clone was picked up one time. The gene calls are TRBV6-1 and TRBJ2-7; 7 bases align to TRBD1. J lost 5 bases, V lost 7 bases, and 8 bases had no gene match. CDR1 and CDR2 (germline): MNHNS, SASEGT. This CDR3 has 13 amino acids. The chain's CDR3 is CASTPNRGNEQYF. The CDR3 DNA reads TGTGCCAGCACCCCAAACAGGGGAAACGAGCAGTACTTC.

The chain has TRBV4-1 and TRBJ2-7; TRBD2 matches 12 bases. CDR3 length equals 18 residues. The V gene end was trimmed by 2 bases and the J gene end by 1 base; junction bases not matched to a gene: 9. CDR1 and CDR2 from the germline V gene are MGHRA and YSYEKL. CDR3 nucleotides: TGCGCCAGCAGCCAAAGACTAGCGGGAGTTTTGGGGTCCTACGAGCAGTACTTC. Translation gives CASSQRLAGVLGSYEQYF.

The genes are TRBV18 and TRBJ2-7; D is unclear. This CDR3 is 14 amino acids long. CDR1 is KGHSH, CDR2 LQKENI, per germline. V was pared by 0 bases and J by 0 bases, with 6 bases between. CDR3 nucleotides: TGTGCCAGCTCACCACCGTCCAACTCCTACGAGCAGTACTTC. It codes for CASSPPSNSYEQYF. Looking up the rest from reference TRBV18 and TRBJ2-7 gives the full variable domain: NAGVMQNPRHLVRRRGQEARLRCSPMKGHSHVYWYRQLPEEGLKFMVYLQKENIIDESGMPKERFSAEFPKEGPSILRIQQVVRGDSAAYFCASSPPSNSYEQYFGPGTRLTVT.